Here is one T cell receptor beta chain with its context. Its antigen is unknown. No qualities accompany the bases; no much larger clone lies one base away. Collaborating institutions collected whole blood in K2EDTA tubes following their own protocols. Collaborator samples were shipped for TCRbeta analysis as frozen whole blood, isolated PBMCs, or DNA extracted from either sample type. These data come from a study of blood T cell repertoires in COVID-19 (dated by TCRdb to about 2020). Study-level background: Collaborator samples came from the United States, Italy and Spain and covered acute and convalescent phases of COVID-19. The material from the prospective study consisted of cDNA or gDNA derived from T cells, B-cell-depleted T cells, or PBMCs. Samples came from the ongoing ImmuneRACE study (first 160 participants) plus 1,254 subjects from 6 global collaborators. Deeply sampled blood TCRbeta repertoires from subjects exposed to, actively infected with, or recovered from COVID-19 were included in the dataset. Where HLA class I and class II types were available, the types were taken from metadata supplied by the sample provider, not from assay-based typing. The repertoires were released in a freely available public database intended as a resource for research on the immune response to SARS-CoV-2. Nearly every sample came with metadata listing a de-identified subject ID, COVID-19 status, age in years and sex. What the authors observed across the whole study: The quantity of clinical and demographic metadata differed by source and by participant and was supplied without curation.

TCRbeta CDR3 regions were amplified from genomic DNA using the immunoSEQ Assay, a bias-controlled multiplex PCR. In the authors' own workflow: Nucleated cell counts per sample were estimated from amplification of reference gene primers within the assay. To quantify the absolute abundance of each unique TCRbeta CDR3 rearrangement, sequence reads were collapsed and filtered. For each sample, productive Simpson clonality was calculated by taking the square root of Simpson's diversity index across productive rearrangements. In TCRdb, the immuneACCESS table is reduced to in-frame sequences with V and J assigned. These tables do not hold every clone; where another copy was compared, an unresolved V gene accounts for under half, and the others remain unexplained. V, J and clone size derive from that table, while D and trimming were established from the DNA sequence. In this sample the table shows 65,000 to 85,000 clones, around 90% of which occur a single time. 6% to 7.5% of the sample belongs to the ten largest clones.

The CDR3, cysteine through phenylalanine, is 13 amino acids long. The DNA shown is the 39-base CDR3, in frame from base 1. Cut back by 5 bases and 4 bases, the V and J ends lie 11 bases apart. The germline V gene (reference sequence) sets CDR1 to LNHDA and CDR2 to SQIVND. This TCR came from a human donor in a cohort sampled during active COVID-19. The material sequenced was peripheral blood. The chain links TRBV19 with TRBJ2-5; a tentative D match to TRBD2 spans 5 bases. The nucleotides read TGTGCCAGTAGTGACTTGGGAGCAGAGACCCAGTACTTC. Translated, it reads CASSDLGAETQYF.